Presented here are 15 T cell receptor beta chains from one specimen sequenced in a study of T cells in Graves' hyperthyroidism and ophthalmopathy. Amplified TCR beta CDR3 regions derived from RNA transcripts. The primer set for the first-round RT-PCR of the TCR CDR3 was HTBI. TCRdb used MiXCR to reprocess the multiplex PCR reads, holding one entry per CDR3 protein. Among about 360,000 distinct CDR3 sequences listed, less than 15% were seen once. The sequenced material came from blood. These receptors came from a woman between 18 and 30 years old with Graves' hyperthyroidism.

This clonotype was recorded at least ten times. This chain joins TRBV3-1 and TRBJ2-5; TRBD2 matches at 8 bases. V shed 3 bases and J 2 bases; nucleotides not matched to a gene: 8. This CDR3 has 16 residues. From germline, CDR1 is LGHDT and CDR2 YNNKEL (reference sequence). The CDR3 sequence is CASSQAGTRSQETQYF. The CDR3 nucleotides are TGTGCCAGCAGCCAGGCCGGGACTAGAAGTCAAGAGACCCAGTACTTC.

This clonotype was recorded a few times. The V gene is TRBV5-1, the J gene TRBJ2-5, with D perhaps matching TRBD2 (6 bases). CDR3 length equals 15 residues. From germline, CDR1 is SGHRS and CDR2 YFSETQ. V lost 0 bases, J lost 5 bases, and 14 bases lay in between. Here the CDR3 reads CASSLAAIGGETQYF. DNA for the CDR3: TGCGCCAGCAGCTTGGCCGCCATTGGGGGGGAGACCCAGTACTTC.

This clonotype was observed a handful of times. A much bigger clone sits one base away, suggesting this may be a read error. The chain uses TRBV28 and TRBJ1-6, with no clear D. From germline, CDR1 is MDHEN and CDR2 SYDVKM. The CDR3 runs to 14 residues. The V end was cut by 8 bases, the J end by 6 bases, with 14 bases between. The CDR3: CASPGGGSNSPLHF. The CDR3, as DNA: TGTGCCAGCCCCGGTGGAGGGAGTAATTCACCCCTCCACTTT.

In its sample, this clonotype was seen many times. CDR3 region: CASSFSLGGTYEQYF. The CDR3 bases are TGTGCCAGCAGCTTCAGCTTGGGGGGAACCTACGAGCAGTACTTC. The chain combines TRBV7-2 with TRBJ2-7; D is possibly TRBD2 (6 bases). Germline V lookup: CDR1 SGHTA, CDR2 FQGNSA. The ends were cut back, 3 bases at V and 2 bases at J, with 14 bases in the middle. This CDR3 has 15 amino acids.

This clonotype was detected ten times or more. The chain joins TRBV3-1 to TRBJ1-1, with D perhaps matching TRBD1 (5 bases). Germline-derived CDR1 and CDR2 are LGHDT and YNNKEL (reference sequence). V lost 1 base and J lost 1, with 13 bases in between. This CDR3 spans 16 amino acids. CDR3 region: CASSQAGLGQNTEAFF. The CDR3 DNA reads TGTGCCAGCAGCCAAGCTGGGTTGGGGCAGAACACTGAAGCTTTCTTT.

This clonotype has at least ten counts. The genes are TRBV19 and TRBJ2-7, with unresolved D. Trimming removed 7 bases at V and 5 bases at J, with 15 bases between. Germline V gene data show CDR1 as LNHDA and CDR2 as SQIVND (reference sequence). The CDR3 is 13 residues long. The CDR3 region is CASKQSIRDEQYF. CDR3 DNA: TGTGCCAGTAAGCAGAGTATTCGGGACGAGCAGTACTTC.

J is TRBJ2-1 and V is TRBV4-3; 9 positions match TRBD2. V dropped 3 bases and J dropped 1; count of bases not matched to a gene: 4. Germline V gene lookup returns CDR1 LGHNA and CDR2 YSLEER. This CDR3 has 16 amino acids. CDR3 residues: CASSHLAGASYNEQFF. DNA for the CDR3: TGCGCCAGCAGCCATTTAGCGGGAGCTTCCTACAATGAGCAGTTCTTC.

This sequence joins TRBV6-1 and TRBJ2-5, with 9 bases matching TRBD2. V dropped 6 bases and J dropped 4; count of bases not matched to a gene: 9. This CDR3 region has 15 residues. Germline CDR1 MNHNS, CDR2 SASEGT. The CDR3 is CASSELAGSRETQYF. The CDR3 coding sequence is TGTGCCAGCAGCGAGCTAGCGGGGTCCCGAGAGACCCAGTACTTC.

The sample holds many counts of this clonotype. This chain uses TRBV27 with TRBJ2-6; perhaps D is TRBD1 or TRBD2 (5 bases each). Per germline, CDR1 MNHEY and CDR2 SMNVEV (reference sequence). Trimming removed 4 bases at V and 2 bases at J, with 12 bases between. The CDR3 is 16 amino acids. In DNA, the CDR3 is TGTGCCAGCAGTTCAATCGGGACGACTGGGGCCAACGTCCTGACTTTC. Its translation is CASSSIGTTGANVLTF.

This clonotype was observed many times. This rearrangement joins TRBV10-3 to TRBJ1-1; 7 bases map to TRBD1. Germline values: CDR1 ENHRY, CDR2 SYGVKD. Trimming took 7 bases from V and 4 from J; bases not matched to a gene: 9. This CDR3 has 14 amino acids. CDR3 residues: CAIIPGAGGTEAFF. CDR3 nucleotides: TGTGCCATCATCCCGGGGGCAGGGGGCACTGAAGCTTTCTTT.

This clonotype appeared a few times. The chain uses TRBV5-5 and TRBJ1-6; 7 nucleotides match TRBD1. Germline V gene sequence: CDR1 SGHKS, CDR2 YYEKEE (reference sequence). The J segment lost 9 bases and the V segment lost 3 bases, leaving 9 bases of the junction unmatched. The CDR3 runs to 15 residues. Here the CDR3 reads CASSYQGGRSSPLHF. The DNA of the CDR3 is TGTGCCAGCAGCTACCAGGGGGGAAGGAGTTCACCCCTCCACTTT.

This clonotype occurred many times. The chain combines TRBV6-1 with TRBJ1-3, with a possible D match to TRBD1 (5 bases). V was pared by 2 bases and J by 3 bases, with 8 bases between. Germline V lookup: CDR1 MNHNS, CDR2 SASEGT. The CDR3 length is 14 residues. The DNA for the CDR3 is TGTGCCAGCAGTGAACAAGGACATGGAAACACCATATATTTT. It yields the protein CASSEQGHGNTIYF.

The sample holds a few counts of this clonotype. The genes are TRBV6-4 and TRBJ2-2; tentatively, D is TRBD2 (5 bases). Deletions cut 4 bases from V and 1 base from J, with 7 bases between. Germline values: CDR1 MRHNA, CDR2 SNTAGT. The CDR3 spans 14 residues. The CDR3 sequence is CASSGEGNTGELFF. DNA of the CDR3: TGTGCCAGCAGTGGCGAGGGGAACACCGGGGAGCTGTTTTTT.

This clonotype was detected ten times or more. CDR3 nucleotides: TGTGCCACCAGCAGAGACGCAGGCCAGACCTACGAGCAGTACTTC. It codes for CATSRDAGQTYEQYF. The chain is built from TRBV15 and TRBJ2-7; no clear D. There are 15 residues in the CDR3. Germline CDR1 and CDR2: LNHNV and YYDKDF (reference sequence). V lost 0 bases, J lost 2 bases, and 11 bases lay in between.

This clonotype has just a few counts. The J gene is TRBJ2-7, the V gene TRBV5-5; D call uncertain. The ends were cut back, 3 bases at V and 6 bases at J, with 7 bases in the middle. The germline CDR1 and CDR2 sequences are SGHKS and YYEKEE (reference sequence). The CDR3 is made up of 11 amino acids. Written as DNA, the CDR3 is TGTGCCAGCAGCTCCATTTCCGAGCAGTACTTC. Translating it yields CASSSISEQYF.